This TCR beta chain was captured by sequencing in a study of T cell changes during pregnancy in multiple sclerosis. The V end lost 8 bases, the J end lost 2 bases, and 13 bases lay between the germline ends. The CDR3 is made up of 13 amino acids. The germline CDR1 and CDR2 sequences are SGHDN and FVKESK. Clones were sequenced by immunoSEQ multiplex PCR, and TCRdb holds only the in-frame ones, with some missing. Counted here are 130,000 or so clones, 90% to 95% occurring once; the ten biggest clones make up roughly 6.2%. This clone has just a few counts. The source material was peripheral blood, sampled before pregnancy. The chain carries TRBV14 and TRBJ2-7; D remains ambiguous. The TCR was taken from a female donor with multiple sclerosis, enrolled in a pregnancy study. CDR3 residues: CASRFHGAYEQYF. The CDR3 DNA follows: TGTGCCAGCCGCTTCCATGGAGCCTACGAGCAGTACTTC.